This T cell receptor (beta chain) derives from a study of T cell responses to AZD1222 COVID-19 vaccine. Germline V gene data show CDR1 as GTSNPN and CDR2 as SVGIG (reference sequence). Between the trimmed V and J ends, which lost 1 base and 0 bases, there was a span of 13 bases. This CDR3 region has 16 residues. Some clones are missing from TCRdb's copy, which holds only in-frame ones; the method was immunoSEQ multiplex PCR. The sample holds about 100,000 clones, about nine tenths seen once. This clone occurred once. Its antigen is unknown. Second-dose intervals near 4 or 12 weeks were combined. Study-wide points: Repertoire sampling was restricted to post-peak T cell response timepoints. Most donors were white British and more were female, and clonal diversity was possibly underestimated.

Here the sequenced sample was peripheral blood, taken 28 days after the second AZD1222 dose. The clonotype was recovered from an adult who received the AZD1222 COVID-19 vaccine. This sequence joins TRBV30 and TRBJ1-5; weak D call: TRBD1 (5 bases). CDR3 sequence reads: CAWSATEALSNQPQHF. The CDR3 nucleotides are TGTGCCTGGAGTGCGACAGAGGCCCTTAGCAATCAGCCCCAGCATTTT.